Listed below are T cell receptor beta chains from one sample, sequenced in a study of blood T cell repertoires in COVID-19. The assay was immunoSEQ multiplex PCR, and TCRdb's table has in-frame clones only and misses some. In the table there are 150,000 to 190,000 clones, roughly 72% of which are singletons. Sequenced sample: peripheral blood. The receptors here all came from a woman older than 75 with acute or convalescent COVID-19. The conserved cysteine and the conserved F or W are not part of the CDR3 here.

v_gene,j_gene,CDR3aa
TRBV30,TRBJ2-1,AWTSRGPNEQF
TRBV7-9,TRBJ1-6,ASSTGSPLH
TRBV11-2,TRBJ2-5,ASSPVGQAKTQY
TRBV18,TRBJ1-1,ASSPTSGEGTEAF
TRBV7-8,TRBJ2-5,ASSLGTGKETQY
TRBV19,TRBJ2-5,ASSNAGSGRQETQY
TRBV11-3,TRBJ2-5,ASSQGQGAGETQY
TRBV7-6,TRBJ1-1,ASSLGPGGVGTEAF
TRBV5-5,TRBJ1-1,ASSPPSGQNTEAF
TRBV6-2/TRBV6-3,TRBJ1-5,ASSYSMGRNQPQH
TRBV7-2,TRBJ1-1,ASSPRGDPQGVTTEAF
TRBV7-6,TRBJ2-3,ASSSILHSDTQY
TRBV5-1,TRBJ2-1,ASSLSLGLADEQF
TRBV5-6,TRBJ2-7,ASSRDRTYEQY
TRBV10-1,TRBJ2-7,ASSDPGTSGSYEQY
TRBV3-1/TRBV3-2,TRBJ1-1,ASSQLRQGSTNTEAF
TRBV6-1,TRBJ1-5,ASSEDGLNNQPQH
TRBV19,TRBJ1-2,ASSRDRGLTNYGYT
TRBV11-2,TRBJ2-2,ASRTGLAFITDTGELF
TRBV18,TRBJ1-2,ASSPRDRGAYGYT
TRBV5-8,TRBJ1-4,ASSFPTVGEKLF
TRBV11-1,TRBJ2-7,ASSFASTGTYEQY
TRBV6-6,TRBJ2-7,ASSSRQAYEQY
TRBV7-9,TRBJ2-2,ASSLAVRENPTGELF
TRBV11-2,TRBJ2-7,ASSFLRTGEVNEQY
TRBV5-1,TRBJ2-1,ASSLSGTSREQF
TRBV3-1/TRBV3-2,TRBJ1-1,ASSQTGVIRMNTEAF
TRBV7-6,TRBJ1-4,ASSSEDRESEKLF
TRBV4-2,TRBJ2-1,ASSQKDGWTSGGDEQF
TRBV6-2/TRBV6-3,TRBJ2-5,ASSLGLKVAREETQY
TRBV4-2,TRBJ1-5,ASSRTGGVGGNQPQH
TRBV5-1,TRBJ2-5,ASSLMSTGVGETQY
TRBV6-1,TRBJ1-2,ASSESQGGLRVNYGYT
TRBV2,TRBJ2-5,ASSGGGGPETQY
TRBV2,TRBJ1-5,ANRYSLNQPQH
TRBV7-3,TRBJ1-5,ASSMTDNQPQH
TRBV6-5,TRBJ1-5,ATSTGARQPQH
TRBV7-3,TRBJ2-1,ASSLTTGNNEQF
TRBV5-1,TRBJ1-4,ASSQTARTNEKLF
TRBV2,TRBJ2-3,ASNRETTDTQY
TRBV5-1,TRBJ1-2,ASSPVTGFEGGYT
TRBV6-5,TRBJ1-5,ASSRGQGSNQPQH
TRBV11-2,TRBJ2-3,ASSLRGNRGDTQY
TRBV5-1,TRBJ1-3,ASTDSGNTIY
TRBV10-1,TRBJ2-1,ASSEGPVGRANEQF
TRBV28,TRBJ1-5,ASGRGNQPQH
TRBV5-1,TRBJ2-7,ASSLGGPPSSYEQY
TRBV3-1/TRBV3-2,TRBJ2-7,ASSHLGPYEQY
TRBV18,TRBJ2-5,ASSPTGIPQETQY
TRBV6-5,TRBJ1-2,ASKPGTANYGYT
TRBV27,TRBJ2-3,ASRWTGSTDTQY
TRBV7-2,TRBJ2-2,ASSLAPETGSGGELF
TRBV6-6,TRBJ2-7,ASSYKGQGLHEQY
TRBV3-1/TRBV3-2,TRBJ1-2,ASSQEQGSGYT
TRBV5-1,TRBJ1-2,ASSSTGVSGDGYT
TRBV7-3,TRBJ2-1,ASSLTGGRGYNEQF
TRBV19,TRBJ2-7,ANSRRGGSSYEQY
TRBV24-1,TRBJ2-5,ATSPGTGGSETQY